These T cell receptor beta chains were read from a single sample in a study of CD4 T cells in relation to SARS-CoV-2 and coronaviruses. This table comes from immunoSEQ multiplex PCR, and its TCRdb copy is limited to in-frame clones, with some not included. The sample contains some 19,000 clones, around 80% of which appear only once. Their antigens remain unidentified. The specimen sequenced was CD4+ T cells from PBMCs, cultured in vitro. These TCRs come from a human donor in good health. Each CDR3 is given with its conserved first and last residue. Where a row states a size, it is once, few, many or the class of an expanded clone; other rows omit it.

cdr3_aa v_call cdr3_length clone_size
CASSYAGEPYGYTF TRBV6-5 14 NA
CASSHDLRDQETQYF TRBV7-8 15 once
CASSVTSGTTDTQYF TRBV9 15 NA
CASSLDVASYEQYF TRBV7-2 14 NA
CASSYRQEPTYEQYF TRBV5-1 15 few
CASSQGQGEYQPQHF TRBV4-1 15 few
CASSLREVGQGTEAFF TRBV7-8 16 NA
CASSLGGGTTGELFF TRBV7-8 15 NA
CASSLLDGDSPLHF TRBV11-2 14 NA
CASSPSTGGGILGEQYF TRBV18 17 few
CASSFPGQRNTEAFF TRBV7-9 15 NA
CASSLIGGLADTQYF TRBV7-7 15 NA
CASSAHYASDTGELFF TRBV19 16 NA
CASSAPGLQLLRNEQFF TRBV5-5 17 NA
CASSVSRGGAYEQYF TRBV19 15 few
CASSFVAGEQYF TRBV6-2/TRBV6-3 12 NA
CASTNRRGSYEQYF TRBV7-9 14 NA
CASSARAGKGANQPQHF TRBV27 17 NA
CASSVHGSNTEAFF TRBV9 14 NA
CSVRPTNSGNTIYF TRBV29-1 14 NA
CASSQDPSGGASNTQYF TRBV4-3 17 once
CASSIGGNGQAYQETQYF TRBV19 18 NA
CASSYSWTDNTEAFF TRBV6-5 15 once
CASTNQGIFSYEQYF TRBV21-1 15 NA
CASSPGPPPSYEQYF TRBV11-3 15 few
CASSRPPGAVIGELFF TRBV6-2/TRBV6-3 16 NA
CASGPSGVGEQYF TRBV11-3 13 once
CSALQETQYF TRBV29-1 10 NA
CATQGALTDTQYF TRBV19 13 NA
CSVDADQETQYF TRBV29-1 12 NA
CASREGEQYF TRBV2 10 NA
CASSLPEGLAGVDTQYF TRBV5-1 17 NA
CASSSLIVSGYTF TRBV7-6 13 NA
CASSPSAPGNEQFF TRBV11-2 14 NA
CASSQSGRLLSYEQYF TRBV23-1 16 NA
CASSLTVNYGYTF TRBV7-2 13 few
CASSFAAGGLADTQYF TRBV5-1 16 NA
CASSRDRGETQYF TRBV7-2 13 NA
CASSAISGRAYNEQFF TRBV2 16 NA
CASSDPQDGHGDEQFF TRBV25-1 16 NA
CASSLGVLGGGSRGNQPQHF TRBV5-5 20 NA
CASSYSVREVSEKLFF TRBV6-5 16 NA
CASSEGTMVTDTQYF TRBV19 15 NA
CAMGARADQETQYF TRBV10-3 14 large
CASSQSWVQGAGNTIYF TRBV4-3 17 NA
CASSSEFTGVPNYGYTF TRBV7-2 17 few
CASSPGTGFPDDYGYTF TRBV7-9 17 NA
CASSSPSTSGSPHEQYF TRBV7-8 17 NA
CASSLAKGFF TRBV5-8 10 once
CASSQGSVANEQFF TRBV3-1/TRBV3-2 14 NA
CASSPFGGGEQFF TRBV7-9 13 NA
CASSQVTGNDEQYF TRBV5-1 14 NA
CASSEAGGNSYNEQFF TRBV6-1 16 NA
CASSTLGRGDQETQYF TRBV5-1 16 NA
CASHRNRGAYEQYF TRBV6-5 14 once
CASSTRDTDTQYF TRBV4-2 13 NA
CASSSLAGEDTQYF TRBV28 14 few
CASSPFHASYEQYF TRBV7-9 14 NA
CASSQELPGHSVNYGYTF TRBV4-1 18 few